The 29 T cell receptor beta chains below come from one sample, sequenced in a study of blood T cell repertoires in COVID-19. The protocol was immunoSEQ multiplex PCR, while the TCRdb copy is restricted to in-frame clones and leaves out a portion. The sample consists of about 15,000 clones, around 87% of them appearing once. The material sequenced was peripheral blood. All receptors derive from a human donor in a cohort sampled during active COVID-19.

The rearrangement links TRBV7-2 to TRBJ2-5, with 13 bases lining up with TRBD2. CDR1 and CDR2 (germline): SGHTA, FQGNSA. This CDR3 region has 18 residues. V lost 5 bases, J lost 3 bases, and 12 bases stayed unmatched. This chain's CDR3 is CASSARLAGGPREETQYF. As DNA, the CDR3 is TGTGCCAGCAGCGCCAGACTAGCGGGAGGTCCCCGGGAAGAGACCCAGTACTTC.

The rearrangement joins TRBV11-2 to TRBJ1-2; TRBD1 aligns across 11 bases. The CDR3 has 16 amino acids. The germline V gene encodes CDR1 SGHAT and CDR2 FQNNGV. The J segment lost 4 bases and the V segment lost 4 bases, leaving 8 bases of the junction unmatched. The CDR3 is CASSSTRTGGIYGYTF. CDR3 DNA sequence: TGTGCCAGCAGCTCGACGAGGACAGGGGGCATCTATGGCTACACCTTC.

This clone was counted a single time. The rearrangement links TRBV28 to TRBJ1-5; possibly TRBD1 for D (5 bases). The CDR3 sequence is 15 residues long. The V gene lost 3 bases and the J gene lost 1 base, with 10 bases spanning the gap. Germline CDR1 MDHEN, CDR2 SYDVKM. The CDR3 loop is CASSLPRASNQPQHF. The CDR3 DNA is TGTGCCAGCAGTTTGCCCAGGGCGAGCAATCAGCCCCAGCATTTT.

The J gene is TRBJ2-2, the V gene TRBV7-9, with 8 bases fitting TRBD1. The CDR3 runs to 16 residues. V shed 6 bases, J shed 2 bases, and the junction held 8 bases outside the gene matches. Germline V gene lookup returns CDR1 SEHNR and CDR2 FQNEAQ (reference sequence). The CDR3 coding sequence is TGTGCCAGCAGTCTAACAGGGGGAGGCAACACCGGGGAGCTGTTTTTT. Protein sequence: CASSLTGGGNTGELFF.

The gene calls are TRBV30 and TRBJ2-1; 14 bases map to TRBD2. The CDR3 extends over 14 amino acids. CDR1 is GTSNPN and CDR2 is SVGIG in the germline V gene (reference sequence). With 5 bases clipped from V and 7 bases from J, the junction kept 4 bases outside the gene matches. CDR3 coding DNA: TGTGCCTGGGCCGGGACTAGCGGGAGTAATGAGCAGTTCTTC. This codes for CAWAGTSGSNEQFF.

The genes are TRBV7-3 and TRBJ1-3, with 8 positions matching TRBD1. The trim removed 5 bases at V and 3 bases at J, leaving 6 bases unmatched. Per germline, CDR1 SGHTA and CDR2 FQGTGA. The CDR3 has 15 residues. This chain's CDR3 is CASSVGGTGGNTIYF. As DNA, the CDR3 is TGTGCCAGCAGCGTGGGGGGGACAGGTGGAAACACCATATATTTT.

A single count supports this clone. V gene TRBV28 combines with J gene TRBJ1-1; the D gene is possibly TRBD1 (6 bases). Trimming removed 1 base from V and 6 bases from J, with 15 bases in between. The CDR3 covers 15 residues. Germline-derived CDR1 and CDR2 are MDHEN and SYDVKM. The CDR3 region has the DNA TGTGCCAGCAGTTTATTACAGGGTTGGGTGGCTGAAGCTTTCTTT. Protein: CASSLLQGWVAEAFF.

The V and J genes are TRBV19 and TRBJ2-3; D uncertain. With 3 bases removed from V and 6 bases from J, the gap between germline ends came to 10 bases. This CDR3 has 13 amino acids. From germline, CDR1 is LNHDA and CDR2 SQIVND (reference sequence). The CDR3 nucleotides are TGTGCCAGTAGTATCAGTACGGAGGATACGCAGTATTTT. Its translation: CASSISTEDTQYF.

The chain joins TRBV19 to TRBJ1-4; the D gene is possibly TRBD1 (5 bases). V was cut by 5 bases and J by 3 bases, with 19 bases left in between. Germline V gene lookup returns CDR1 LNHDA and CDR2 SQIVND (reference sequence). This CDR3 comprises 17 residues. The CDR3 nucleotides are TGTGCCAGTAGTCTTCGGGACGGGGGATGGCCTAATGAAAAACTGTTTTTT. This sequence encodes CASSLRDGGWPNEKLFF.

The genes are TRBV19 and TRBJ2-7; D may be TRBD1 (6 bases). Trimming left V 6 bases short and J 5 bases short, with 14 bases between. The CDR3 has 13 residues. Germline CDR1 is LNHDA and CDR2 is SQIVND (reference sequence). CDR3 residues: CASSSTGSNEQYF. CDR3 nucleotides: TGTGCCAGTAGCTCGACAGGTTCGAACGAGCAGTACTTC.

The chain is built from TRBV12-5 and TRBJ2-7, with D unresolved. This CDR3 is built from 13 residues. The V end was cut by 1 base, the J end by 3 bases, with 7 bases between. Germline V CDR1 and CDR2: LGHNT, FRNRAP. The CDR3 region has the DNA TGTGCTAGTGGTTTGGGACAACGCTACGAGCAGTACTTC. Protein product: CASGLGQRYEQYF. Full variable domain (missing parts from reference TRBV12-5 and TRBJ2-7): DARVTQTPRHKVTEMGQEVTMRCQPILGHNTVFWYRQTMMQGLELLAYFRNRAPLDDSGMPKDRFSAEMPDATLATLKIQPSEPRDSAVYFCASGLGQRYEQYFGPGTRLTVT.

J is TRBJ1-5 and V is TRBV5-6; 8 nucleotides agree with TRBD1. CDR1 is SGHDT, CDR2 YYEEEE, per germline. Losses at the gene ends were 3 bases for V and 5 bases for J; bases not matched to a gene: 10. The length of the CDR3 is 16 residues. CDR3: CASSSGGRGLYQPQHF. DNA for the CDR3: TGTGCCAGCAGCTCTGGGGGCAGGGGGCTATATCAGCCCCAGCATTTT. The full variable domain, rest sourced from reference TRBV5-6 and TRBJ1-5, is DAGVTQSPTHLIKTRGQQVTLRCSPKSGHDTVSWYQQALGQGPQFIFQYYEEEERQRGNFPDRFSGHQFPNYSSELNVNALLLGDSALYLCASSSGGRGLYQPQHFGDGTRLSIL.

The CDR3 coding sequence is TGTGCCAGCAGCCCCCAGCGGCAAACGGGGAATGAGCAGTTCTTC. This translates into CASSPQRQTGNEQFF. The rearrangement links TRBV7-3 to TRBJ2-1; a weak D match, TRBD2 (5 bases). This CDR3 comprises 15 residues. The germline V gene encodes CDR1 SGHTA and CDR2 FQGTGA. Trimming pared 5 bases from V and 7 bases from J, leaving 18 bases between. The variable domain in full, with the rest retrieved from reference TRBV7-3 and TRBJ2-1, is GAGVSQTPSNKVTEKGKYVELRCDPISGHTALYWYRQSLGQGPEFLIYFQGTGAADDSGLPNDRFFAVRPEGSVSTLKIQRTERGDSAVYLCASSPQRQTGNEQFFGPGTRLTVL.

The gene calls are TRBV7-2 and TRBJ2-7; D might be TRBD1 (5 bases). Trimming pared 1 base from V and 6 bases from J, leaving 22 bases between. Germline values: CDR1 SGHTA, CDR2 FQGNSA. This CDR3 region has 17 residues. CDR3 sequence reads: CASSLEVSTDSLVEQYF. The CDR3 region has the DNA TGTGCCAGCAGCTTAGAGGTATCGACAGATTCTTTGGTCGAGCAGTACTTC.

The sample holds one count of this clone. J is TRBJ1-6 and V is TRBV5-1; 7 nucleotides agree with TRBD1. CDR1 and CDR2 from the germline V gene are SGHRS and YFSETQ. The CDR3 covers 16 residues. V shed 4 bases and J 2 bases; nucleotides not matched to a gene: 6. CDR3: CASSREQGTYNSPLHF. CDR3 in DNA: TGCGCCAGCAGCCGGGAACAGGGGACCTATAATTCACCCCTCCACTTT. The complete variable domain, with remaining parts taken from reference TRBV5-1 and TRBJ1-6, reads KAGVTQTPRYLIKTRGQQVTLSCSPISGHRSVSWYQQTPGQGLQFLFEYFSETQRNKGNFPGRFSGRQFSNSRSEMNVSTLELGDSALYLCASSREQGTYNSPLHFGNGTRLTVT.

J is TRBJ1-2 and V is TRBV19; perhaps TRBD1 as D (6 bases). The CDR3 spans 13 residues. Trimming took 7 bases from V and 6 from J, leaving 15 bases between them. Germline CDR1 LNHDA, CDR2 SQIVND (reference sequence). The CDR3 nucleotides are TGTGCCAGTATCCGCACAGGGCTCGATGGCTACACCTTC. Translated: CASIRTGLDGYTF.

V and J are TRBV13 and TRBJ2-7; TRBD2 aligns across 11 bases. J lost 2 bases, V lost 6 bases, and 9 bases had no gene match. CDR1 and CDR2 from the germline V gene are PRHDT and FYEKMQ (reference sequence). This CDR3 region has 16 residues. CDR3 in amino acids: CASSSPVSGRAYEQYF. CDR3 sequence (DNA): TGTGCCAGCAGTTCCCCAGTTAGCGGGAGGGCCTACGAGCAGTACTTC.

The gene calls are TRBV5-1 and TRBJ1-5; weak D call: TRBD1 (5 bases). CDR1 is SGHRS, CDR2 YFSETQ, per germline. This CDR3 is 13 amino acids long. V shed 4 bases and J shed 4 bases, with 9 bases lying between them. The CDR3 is CASSDSGNQPQHF. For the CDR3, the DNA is TGCGCCAGCAGCGACTCAGGGAATCAGCCCCAGCATTTT.

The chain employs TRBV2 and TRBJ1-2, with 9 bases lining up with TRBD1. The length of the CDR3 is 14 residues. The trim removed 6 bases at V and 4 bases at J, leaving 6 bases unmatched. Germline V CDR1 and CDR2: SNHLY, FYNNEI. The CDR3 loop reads CASRTQGAGYGYTF. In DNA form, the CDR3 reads TGTGCCAGCAGGACACAGGGGGCAGGCTATGGCTACACCTTC. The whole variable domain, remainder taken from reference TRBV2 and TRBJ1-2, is EPEVTQTPSHQVTQMGQEVILRCVPISNHLYFYWYRQILGQKVEFLVSFYNNEISEKSEIFDDQFSVERPDGSNFTLKIRSTKLEDSAMYFCASRTQGAGYGYTFGSGTRLTVV.

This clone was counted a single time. CDR3 DNA: TGTGCCAGTAGTATAAACTACCCTATTGAGCAGTTCTTC. Protein: CASSINYPIEQFF. The chain joins TRBV19 to TRBJ2-1; D ambiguous. Deletions cut 2 bases from V and 9 bases from J, with 11 bases between. From germline, CDR1 is LNHDA and CDR2 SQIVND (reference sequence). The CDR3 has 13 amino acids.

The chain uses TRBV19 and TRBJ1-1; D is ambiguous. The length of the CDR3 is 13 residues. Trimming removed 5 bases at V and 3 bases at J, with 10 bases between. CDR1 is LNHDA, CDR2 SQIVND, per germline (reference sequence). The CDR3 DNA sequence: TGTGCCAGTAGTGAAAACTTGGACACTGAAGCTTTCTTT. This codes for CASSENLDTEAFF.

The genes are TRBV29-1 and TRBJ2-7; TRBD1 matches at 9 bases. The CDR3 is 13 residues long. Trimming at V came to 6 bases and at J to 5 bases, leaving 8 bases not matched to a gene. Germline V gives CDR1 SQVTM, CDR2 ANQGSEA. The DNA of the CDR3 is TGCAGCGTAGATGGACAGGGGAAAGACGAGCAGTACTTC. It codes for CSVDGQGKDEQYF.

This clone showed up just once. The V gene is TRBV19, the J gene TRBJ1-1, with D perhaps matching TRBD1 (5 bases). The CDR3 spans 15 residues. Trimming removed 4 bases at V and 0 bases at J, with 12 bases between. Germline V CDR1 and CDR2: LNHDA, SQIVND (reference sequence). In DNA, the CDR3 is TGTGCCAGTAGTACCGCGGGGCAGCTGAACACTGAAGCTTTCTTT. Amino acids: CASSTAGQLNTEAFF.

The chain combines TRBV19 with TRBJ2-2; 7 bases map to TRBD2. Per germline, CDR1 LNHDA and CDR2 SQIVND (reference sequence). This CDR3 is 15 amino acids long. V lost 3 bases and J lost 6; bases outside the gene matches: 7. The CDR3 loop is CASSIIWGGAGELFF. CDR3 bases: TGTGCCAGTAGTATCATCTGGGGGGGAGCCGGGGAGCTGTTTTTT.

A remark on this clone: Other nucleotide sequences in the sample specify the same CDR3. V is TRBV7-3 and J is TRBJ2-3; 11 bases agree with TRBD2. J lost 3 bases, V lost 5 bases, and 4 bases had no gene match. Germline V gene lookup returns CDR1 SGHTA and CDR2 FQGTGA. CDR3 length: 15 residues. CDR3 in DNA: TGTGCCAGCAGCCGTAGCGGGGGGGCTACAGATACGCAGTATTTT. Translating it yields CASSRSGGATDTQYF.

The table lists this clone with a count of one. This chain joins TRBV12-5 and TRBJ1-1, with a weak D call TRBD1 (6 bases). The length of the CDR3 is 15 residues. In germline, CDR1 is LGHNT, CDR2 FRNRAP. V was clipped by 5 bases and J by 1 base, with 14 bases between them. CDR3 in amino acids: CASGLSGAQNTEAFF. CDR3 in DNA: TGTGCTAGTGGTCTCTCAGGGGCGCAGAACACTGAAGCTTTCTTT.

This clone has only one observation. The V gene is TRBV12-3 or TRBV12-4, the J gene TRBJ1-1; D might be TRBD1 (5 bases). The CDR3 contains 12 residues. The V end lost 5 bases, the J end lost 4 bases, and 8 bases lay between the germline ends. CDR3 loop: CASSLRVTEAFF. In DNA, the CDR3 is TGTGCCAGCAGTCTCAGGGTCACTGAAGCTTTCTTT.

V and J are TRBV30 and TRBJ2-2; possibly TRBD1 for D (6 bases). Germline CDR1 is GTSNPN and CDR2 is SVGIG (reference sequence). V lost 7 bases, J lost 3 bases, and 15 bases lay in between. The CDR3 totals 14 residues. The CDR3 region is CASPQGKDTGELFF. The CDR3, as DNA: TGTGCCTCCCCGCAGGGGAAGGACACCGGGGAGCTGTTTTTT.

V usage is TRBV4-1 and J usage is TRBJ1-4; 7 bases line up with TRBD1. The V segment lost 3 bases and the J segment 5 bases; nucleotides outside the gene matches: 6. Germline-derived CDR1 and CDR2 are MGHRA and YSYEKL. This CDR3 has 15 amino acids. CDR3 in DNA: TGCGCCAGCAGCCACCGACAGGGTTCAAATGAAAAACTGTTTTTT. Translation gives CASSHRQGSNEKLFF.